The clone carrying this T cell receptor beta chain was seen only a few times. Germline-derived CDR1 and CDR2 are MNHEY and SMNVEV (reference sequence). The V end lost 0 bases, the J end lost 12 bases, and 14 bases lay between the germline ends. The CDR3 length is 13 residues. Method: immunoSEQ multiplex PCR; TCRdb's copy keeps in-frame clones and lacks some. The sample contains about 220,000 clones, roughly 84% of which appear only once. The sample originates from a study of blood T cell repertoires in COVID-19. The overall study: COVID-19 samples collected from the United States, Italy and Spain covered acute and convalescent phases.

The V and J genes are TRBV27 and TRBJ1-1; the D gene is possibly TRBD1 (6 bases). Material for sequencing was peripheral blood. This receptor was taken from a man in his fifties or sixties who had recovered from COVID-19. The DNA for the CDR3 is TGTGCCAGCAGTTTATCAACCAGGGGTATACCTTTCTTT. It codes for CASSLSTRGIPFF.